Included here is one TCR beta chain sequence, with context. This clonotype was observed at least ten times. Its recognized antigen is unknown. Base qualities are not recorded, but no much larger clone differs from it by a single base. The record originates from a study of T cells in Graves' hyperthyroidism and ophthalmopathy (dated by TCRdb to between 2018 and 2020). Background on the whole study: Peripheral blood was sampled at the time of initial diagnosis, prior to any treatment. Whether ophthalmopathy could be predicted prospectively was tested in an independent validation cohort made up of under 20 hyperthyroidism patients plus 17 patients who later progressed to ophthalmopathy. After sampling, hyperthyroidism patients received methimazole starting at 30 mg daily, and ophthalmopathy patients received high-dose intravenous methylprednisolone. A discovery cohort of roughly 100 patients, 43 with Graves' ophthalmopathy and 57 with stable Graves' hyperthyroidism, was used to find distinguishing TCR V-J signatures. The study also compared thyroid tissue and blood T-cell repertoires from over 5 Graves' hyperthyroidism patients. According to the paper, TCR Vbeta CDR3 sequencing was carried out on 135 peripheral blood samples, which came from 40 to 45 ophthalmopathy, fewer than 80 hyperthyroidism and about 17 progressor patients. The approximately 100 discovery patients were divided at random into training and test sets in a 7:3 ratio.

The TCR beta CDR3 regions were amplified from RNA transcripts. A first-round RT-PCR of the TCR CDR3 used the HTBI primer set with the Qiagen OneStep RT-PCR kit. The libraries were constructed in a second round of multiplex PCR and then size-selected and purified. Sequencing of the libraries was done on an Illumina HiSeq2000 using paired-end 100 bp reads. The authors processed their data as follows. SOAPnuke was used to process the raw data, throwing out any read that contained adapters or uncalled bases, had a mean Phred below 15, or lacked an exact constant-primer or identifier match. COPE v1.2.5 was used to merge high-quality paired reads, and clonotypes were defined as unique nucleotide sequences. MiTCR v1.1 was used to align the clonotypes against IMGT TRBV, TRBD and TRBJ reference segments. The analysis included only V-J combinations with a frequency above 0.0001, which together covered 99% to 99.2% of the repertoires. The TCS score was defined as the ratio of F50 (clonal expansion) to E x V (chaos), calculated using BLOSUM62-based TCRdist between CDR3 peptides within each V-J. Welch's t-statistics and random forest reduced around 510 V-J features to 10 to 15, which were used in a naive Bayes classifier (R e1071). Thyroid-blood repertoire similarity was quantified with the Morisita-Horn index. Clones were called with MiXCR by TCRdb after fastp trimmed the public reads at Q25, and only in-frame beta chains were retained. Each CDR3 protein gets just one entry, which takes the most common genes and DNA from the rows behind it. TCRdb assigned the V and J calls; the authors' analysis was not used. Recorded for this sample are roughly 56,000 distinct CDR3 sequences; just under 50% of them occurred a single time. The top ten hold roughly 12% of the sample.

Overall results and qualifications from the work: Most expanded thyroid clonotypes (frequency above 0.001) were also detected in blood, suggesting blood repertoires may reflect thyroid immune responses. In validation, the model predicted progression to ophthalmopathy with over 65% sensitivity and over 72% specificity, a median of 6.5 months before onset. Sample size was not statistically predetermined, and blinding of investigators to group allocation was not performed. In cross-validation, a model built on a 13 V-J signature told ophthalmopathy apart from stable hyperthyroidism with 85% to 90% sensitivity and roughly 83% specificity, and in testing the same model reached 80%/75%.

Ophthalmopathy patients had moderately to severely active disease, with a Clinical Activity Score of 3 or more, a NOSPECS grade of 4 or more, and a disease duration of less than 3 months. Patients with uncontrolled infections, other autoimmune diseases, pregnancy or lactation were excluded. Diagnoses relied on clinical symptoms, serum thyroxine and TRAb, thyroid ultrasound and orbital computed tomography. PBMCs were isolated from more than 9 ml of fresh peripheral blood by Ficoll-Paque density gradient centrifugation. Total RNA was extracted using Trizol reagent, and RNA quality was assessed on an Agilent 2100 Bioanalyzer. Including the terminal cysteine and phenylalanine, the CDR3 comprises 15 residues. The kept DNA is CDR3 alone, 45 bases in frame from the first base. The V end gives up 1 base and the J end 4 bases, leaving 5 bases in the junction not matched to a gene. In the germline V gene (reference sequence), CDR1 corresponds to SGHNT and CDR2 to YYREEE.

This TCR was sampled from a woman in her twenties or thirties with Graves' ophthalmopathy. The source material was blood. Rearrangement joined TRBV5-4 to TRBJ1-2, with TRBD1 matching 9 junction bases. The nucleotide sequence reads TGTGCCAGCAGCTTGCGGGACAGGGCCGTCTATGGCTACACCTTC. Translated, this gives CASSLRDRAVYGYTF.